The T cell receptor beta chain described here comes from a study of blood T cells in healthy people across ages. The CDR3 runs 13 residues. The V segment lost 6 bases and the J segment 4 bases; nucleotides outside the gene matches: 7. Germline CDR1 and CDR2: SQVTM and ANQGSEA. A few counts support this clonotype. Primers used in a second PCR of about 7 to 12 cycles were a sample-barcoded 5' primer and a J-beta primer mix. TCRdb passed the 5' RACE reads through MiXCR, listing each CDR3 protein once. The sample contains 250,000 to 300,000 distinct CDR3 sequences, 25% to 30% of which appear only once. Source material: blood. This receptor was obtained from a woman in her seventies in good health. The V call is TRBV29-1, the J call TRBJ2-7, with 9 nucleotides matching TRBD1. CDR3 amino acids: CSVLGQGPYEQYF. In nucleotides, the CDR3 is TGCAGCGTATTGGGACAGGGTCCGTACGAGCAGTACTTC.